This TCR beta chain was recovered during a study of Ad26.COV2.S vaccination and SARS-CoV-2 variants. Study summary: Enrolled in COV1001, the donor was in the Ad26.COV2.S trial arm, which received the vaccine.

Germline loops: CDR1 LNHDA, CDR2 SQIVND (reference sequence). Trimming took off 8 bases at V and 0 bases at J, with 13 bases between the two ends. The CDR3 runs 15 residues. Specified treatment: 15 to 20 received Ad26.COV2.S at low or high dose, single or two shots; about 5 received placebo; per-sample allocation not given. The study sampled participants on day 63 after the first vaccine or placebo injection. This table comes from immunoSEQ multiplex PCR, and its TCRdb copy is limited to in-frame clones, with some not included. The repertoire consists of some 450,000 clones, with 90% occurring once and the leading ten covering less than 5.5%.

The sequence derives from a person aged 18-60 years who received the Ad26.COV2.S COVID-19 vaccine or a placebo. The sample consisted of peripheral blood, taken in a trial of Ad26.COV2.S vaccine versus placebo. This chain connects TRBV19 to TRBJ1-4, with unresolved D. CDR3 DNA sequence: TGTGCCAGTGCCCCCCTGAGGGCAACTAATGAAAAACTGTTTTTT. Protein sequence: CASAPLRATNEKLFF.